The following is a TCR beta chain sequence with its context. Antigen: not known. TCRdb redid the calling of the reads with MiXCR, one entry per CDR3 protein. The sample has about 830,000 distinct CDR3 sequences; less than 35% are singletons. The entry originates in a study of T cell repertoires in cytomegalovirus infection. V was clipped by 4 bases and J by 0 bases, with 10 bases between them. This CDR3 has 14 amino acids. Germline-derived CDR1 and CDR2 are SGHVS and FNYEAQ. The sequence derives from a human donor in good health (CMV status not recorded). Some clones in this sample may be carry-over from other donors' samples. The sequenced sample was cultured CD8+ T cells from PBMCs, obtained from culture after CMV antigen stimulation. This chain uses TRBV7-6 with TRBJ2-7, with D tentatively TRBD1 (5 bases). The CDR3, as DNA: TGTGCCAGCAGCTGGGGCGAATCCTCCTACGAGCAGTACTTC. Amino acid sequence: CASSWGESSYEQYF.